Following are 3 T cell receptor beta chains from one sample sequenced in a study of a mutant IDH1 vaccine in newly diagnosed glioma. Assay used: immunoSEQ multiplex PCR; TCRdb lists only in-frame clones, some missing. The data hold just under 95,000 clones, with 80% to 90% observed a single time. Time point in this sample: baseline, week 1 (first vaccination visit). Treatment: pre-vaccination baseline after standard-of-care therapy. Source: PBMCs, taken from a glioma patient treated with radiotherapy, temozolomide or both. These TCRs come from a woman aged 50 to 60 with glioma.

This clone was seen a single time. The chain carries TRBV29-1 and TRBJ1-4; the D gene is possibly TRBD1 (6 bases). The CDR3 spans 15 residues. Per germline, CDR1 SQVTM and CDR2 ANQGSEA. V gave up 5 bases and J gave up 8 bases, with 21 bases separating them. The CDR3 region is CSVRLGGSPIEKLFF. CDR3 bases: TGCAGCGTTCGCTTGGGGGGCTCACCAATCGAAAAACTGTTTTTT. Combining the CDR3 with reference TRBV29-1 and TRBJ1-4 gives the whole variable domain SAVISQKPSRDICQRGTSLTIQCQVDSQVTMMFWYRQQPGQSLTLIATANQGSEATYESGFVIDKFPISRPNLTFSTLTVSNMSPEDSSIYLCSVRLGGSPIEKLFFGSGTQLSVL.

V and J are TRBV18 and TRBJ2-2; 11 nucleotides agree with TRBD1. Unmatched junction bases numbered 9, after V lost 5 bases and J lost 7 bases. The CDR3 sequence is 16 residues long. From germline, CDR1 is KGHSH and CDR2 LQKENI. The CDR3 coding sequence is TGTGCCAGCTCATGGAGGACAGGGGGCGCTGACGGGGAGCTGTTTTTT. This translates into CASSWRTGGADGELFF.

The genes are TRBV5-1 and TRBJ1-1; D gene ambiguous. The V gene's germline CDR1 is SGHRS and CDR2 YFSETQ. The CDR3 spans 14 residues. Trimming left V 4 bases short and J 0 bases short, with 10 bases between. CDR3 in amino acids: CASSLPDMNTEAFF. CDR3 sequence (DNA): TGCGCCAGCAGCCTACCTGACATGAACACTGAAGCTTTCTTT.